Given below is one T cell receptor beta chain in context. A few counts support this clone. There is no known antigen for this receptor. Base qualities are missing; no much larger clone stands one base away. Ends trimmed: V by 4 bases, J by 4 bases; bases unmatched to a gene: 5. CDR1 and CDR2, looked up from the germline V gene (reference sequence), are LNHDA and SQIVND. The CDR3 runs 14 residues from the cysteine to the phenylalanine. CDR3 DNA only is kept here, 42 bases in frame from base 1. Each collaborating institution followed its own protocols to collect whole blood in K2EDTA tubes. For TCRbeta analysis, collaborator samples were shipped as frozen whole blood, as isolated PBMCs, or as DNA extracted from either sample type. The sample belongs to a study of blood T cell repertoires in COVID-19 (dated by TCRdb to 2018 to 2021). Looking at the study overall: Samples from collaborators originated in the United States, Italy and Spain and spanned both the acute and convalescent phases of COVID-19. Sample metadata almost always included a de-identified subject ID, COVID-19 status, age in years and sex. The prospective study material was composed of cDNA or gDNA derived from T cells, B-cell-depleted T cells, or PBMCs. Samples came from the ongoing ImmuneRACE study (first 160 participants) plus 1,254 subjects from 6 global collaborators. HLA class I and class II types, where available, came from metadata supplied by the sample provider rather than from assay-based typing. Deeply sampled blood TCRbeta repertoires from subjects exposed to, actively infected with, or recovered from COVID-19 were included in the dataset. The repertoires were released in a freely available public database intended as a resource for research on the immune response to SARS-CoV-2. What the authors observed across the whole study: How much clinical and demographic metadata was included differed by source and by participant, and the metadata was provided uncurated.

TCRbeta CDR3 regions were amplified from genomic DNA by means of the immunoSEQ Assay, a bias-controlled multiplex PCR. Turning to the authors' computational methods: Nucleated cell counts per sample were estimated from amplification of reference gene primers within the assay. To quantify the absolute abundance of each unique TCRbeta CDR3 rearrangement, sequence reads were collapsed and filtered. Productive Simpson clonality was computed per sample as the square root of Simpson's diversity index over productive rearrangements. Held by TCRdb, this immuneACCESS table contains in-frame sequences only and omits some clones. Under half of the omission traces to an unresolved V gene where checked; the cause of the rest is unknown. V and J calls and clone size follow that table, whereas D and trimming were derived from the DNA. This sample lists some 70,000 clones; 65% to 90% were detected once. The ten biggest clones cover more than 1.4% of the sample.

Sequences were obtained from peripheral blood. Recombination connected TRBV19 to TRBJ1-2; the central 8 bases match TRBD1. This TCR derives from an older woman with acute or convalescent COVID-19. The DNA reads TGTGCCAGTAGTACAGGGGGCGGTCTCTATGGCTACACCTTC. Translated, it gives CASSTGGGLYGYTF.